Reported below is one T cell receptor beta chain. The germline CDR1 and CDR2 sequences are SQVTM and ANQGSEA. The CDR3 runs to 11 residues. With 1 base removed from V and 11 bases from J, the gap between germline ends came to 11 bases. The data derive from a study of shared clonotypes between healthy human individuals. The authors ran the assay at deep level. Libraries were prepared by immunoSEQ multiplex PCR; TCRdb keeps only in-frame clonotypes and omits some of them. The sample contains roughly 1 million clones, about 70% of which appear only once. CD45RA-negative memory and CD45RA+ naive subsets were split from the CD4+ cells.

This sequence was found in a man between 18 and 29 years old in good health. V is TRBV29-1 and J is TRBJ1-2; D may be TRBD1 (6 bases). The sequenced material came from memory CD4+ T cells sorted from blood. Subset indicated: CD45RA-negative fraction. CDR3 in amino acids: CSVEVGQKYTF. CDR3 coding DNA: TGCAGCGTTGAAGTTGGACAGAAATACACCTTC.